The T cell receptor (beta chain) under discussion was sequenced for a study of T cells expressing NK-cell markers. For each CDR3 protein, TCRdb gives one entry from its re-call of the 5' RACE reads, without DNA. The ten most abundant clones cover 9.5% to 15% of a sample with 140,000 to 150,000 distinct CDR3 sequences. Germline assignment: CDR1 DFQATT and CDR2 SNEGSKA (reference sequence). The CDR3 has 15 residues. The chain has TRBV20-1 and TRBJ1-1; lacking DNA, the TRBD1 call made by TCRdb goes unchecked. The receptor comes from a man younger than 30 in good health. Sequenced sample: blood T cells: a sorted CD56 or NKG2C T cell subset, CD4+ or CD8+ T cells, or bulk PBMC T cells (not recorded which). CDR3 sequence reads: CSASPSGQMNTEAFF.